This T cell receptor (beta chain) was sequenced for a study of CD4 T cells in relation to SARS-CoV-2 and coronaviruses. Before the COVID-19 pandemic, during about 2010-2018, CD4+ T cells were taken from unexposed donors. The cells were cultured for approximately ten days before CD4+ T cells were isolated. A word on this clone: The target antigen is unknown.

TCRdb's copy holds only in-frame clones and misses some; the assay was immunoSEQ multiplex PCR. The data show some 23,000 clones, 60% to 85% seen once. The CDR3 totals 16 residues. Germline-derived CDR1 and CDR2 are SGHRS and YFSETQ. Unmatched junction bases numbered 13, after V lost 5 bases and J lost 4 bases. V gene TRBV5-1 combines with J gene TRBJ2-7; 9 nucleotides match TRBD1. The origin of this receptor is a human donor in good health. The sample consisted of CD4+ T cells from PBMCs, cultured in vitro. CDR3: CASRSTHTGQGYEQYF. For the CDR3, the DNA is TGCGCCAGCAGGAGTACCCATACGGGACAGGGTTACGAGCAGTACTTC.